This TCR beta chain stems from a study of T cell responses to AZD1222 COVID-19 vaccine. Across the whole study: Second-dose recipients at about 4 or about 12 weeks were treated as one pooled group.

Study-wide findings and caveats: Vaccine-related CD4 TCRs covered spike, predominating at 160-218 and 743-854. The donor cohort was predominantly white British with a female majority, and clonal diversity may have been underestimated. The study sampled repertoires only after the peak T cell response.

CDR3 size: 13 residues. CDR1 and CDR2 from the germline V gene are SGDLS and YYNGEE. Trimming took 6 bases from V and 2 from J, leaving 9 bases between them. Repertoires were generated with immunoSEQ multiplex PCR, while TCRdb's copy carries only in-frame clones and drops some. The sample gives about 78,000 clones, around 90% of which show up once; 24% is in the top ten. A word on this clone: Its antigen remains unidentified.

This specimen was peripheral blood, taken on day 0 of AZD1222 vaccination. The receptor was derived from an adult in good health. V is TRBV9 and J is TRBJ2-1, with TRBD2 as a possible D gene (6 bases). CDR3 in amino acids: CASTGGAYNEQFF. CDR3 sequence (DNA): TGTGCCAGCACAGGAGGGGCCTACAATGAGCAGTTCTTC.